Below are 29 T cell receptor beta chains sequenced from a single sample in a study of T cell responses to AZD1222 COVID-19 vaccine. Only in-frame clones appear in the TCRdb table, and some are missing; sequencing was by immunoSEQ multiplex PCR. The top ten hold around 9% of the sample, which has 90,000 to 120,000 clones, over 80% seen once. The sample was peripheral blood, taken on day 0 of AZD1222 vaccination. The origin of the receptors is an adult in good health.

V gene TRBV27 combines with J gene TRBJ1-2; D perhaps matches TRBD1 (5 bases). Trimming stripped 3 bases from V and 5 bases from J, with 16 bases between. Germline lookup yields CDR1 MNHEY and CDR2 SMNVEV (reference sequence). This CDR3 has 15 residues. The CDR3 spells CASSFRDLSGYGYTF. The CDR3 bases are TGTGCCAGCAGTTTCCGGGACCTAAGTGGGTATGGCTACACCTTC.

The gene calls are TRBV9 and TRBJ2-1; 7 nucleotides match TRBD2. J lost 7 bases, V lost 4 bases, and 20 bases had no gene match. Per the germline V gene, CDR1 is SGDLS and CDR2 is YYNGEE. The CDR3 covers 18 residues. DNA for the CDR3: TGTGCCAGCAGCACCCCCGGAGACCACCGGGGGAGGGTAAATGAGCAGTTCTTC. Its protein is CASSTPGDHRGRVNEQFF.

The chain uses TRBV4-3 and TRBJ1-5; perhaps TRBD1 as D (5 bases). The ends were cut back, 0 bases at V and 1 base at J, with 7 bases in the middle. This CDR3 is built from 15 residues. Germline V lookup: CDR1 LGHNA, CDR2 YSLEER. The CDR3 protein is CASSQDGGSNQPQHF. CDR3 nucleotides: TGCGCCAGCAGCCAAGACGGGGGAAGCAATCAGCCCCAGCATTTT.

The rearrangement links TRBV10-3 to TRBJ1-2; D is possibly TRBD1 (5 bases). Germline V CDR1 and CDR2: ENHRY, SYGVKD. Trimming took 8 bases from V and 0 from J, leaving 22 bases between them. This CDR3 spans 17 amino acids. The CDR3 reads CAIPIQRGDQANYGYTF. The CDR3 DNA follows: TGTGCCATCCCCATACAGCGGGGGGACCAAGCTAACTATGGCTACACCTTC.

V usage is TRBV9 and J usage is TRBJ2-1; no clear D gene. Trimming removed 0 bases at V and 4 bases at J, with 11 bases between. The CDR3 extends over 15 amino acids. In germline, CDR1 is SGDLS, CDR2 YYNGEE. The CDR3: CASSVAIRKYNEQFF. The CDR3 coding sequence is TGTGCCAGCAGCGTAGCAATCCGAAAATACAATGAGCAGTTCTTC.

This chain connects TRBV28 to TRBJ2-7, with 10 bases aligning to TRBD2. Per the germline V gene, CDR1 is MDHEN and CDR2 is SYDVKM. The CDR3 loop spans 17 amino acids. J lost 3 bases, V lost 6 bases, and 14 bases had no gene match. The CDR3 region has the DNA TGTGCCAGCAGCTCTTACCGCTTCTCTAGCGGGAGCTACGAGCAGTACTTC. Residues: CASSSYRFSSGSYEQYF.

The rearrangement links TRBV6-2 or TRBV6-3 to TRBJ1-3; TRBD1 agrees at 10 bases. With 4 bases clipped from V and 1 base from J, the junction kept 16 bases outside the gene matches. This CDR3 is built from 20 residues. Looked up from germline, CDR1 is MNHEY and CDR2 is SVGEGT. The CDR3 DNA is TGTGCCAGCAGTTCGCTCGGGACAGGGGTATTTGGGGAATCTGGAAACACCATATATTTT. It translates to CASSSLGTGVFGESGNTIYF.

The chain combines TRBV19 with TRBJ2-7, with 12 bases matching TRBD2. Germline V gene sequence: CDR1 LNHDA, CDR2 SQIVND (reference sequence). Losses at the gene ends were 10 bases for V and 0 bases for J; bases not matched to a gene: 7. The CDR3 length is 15 residues. The CDR3 nucleotides are TGTGCCACCTCGGGACTAGCGGGCTACTCCTACGAGCAGTACTTC. Protein: CATSGLAGYSYEQYF.

This clone came up a few times. The chain has TRBV7-2 and TRBJ1-6; D not resolved. The germline V and J ends were trimmed by 4 bases and 6 bases, with 7 bases remaining between them. CDR1 is SGHTA, CDR2 FQGNSA, per germline. The CDR3 runs 13 residues. This CDR3 reads CASSYKGNSPLHF. The CDR3, as DNA: TGTGCCAGCAGCTATAAGGGTAATTCACCCCTCCACTTT.

The genes are TRBV19 and TRBJ2-3, with 9 bases identical to TRBD2. The CDR3 length is 16 residues. CDR1 and CDR2 from the germline V gene are LNHDA and SQIVND (reference sequence). V was clipped by 3 bases and J by 5 bases; unmatched bases: 9. This chain's CDR3 is CASSILASGVRDTQYF. The CDR3 DNA reads as TGTGCCAGTAGTATTTTGGCTAGCGGGGTCAGAGATACGCAGTATTTT.

V is TRBV5-1 and J is TRBJ2-7; 8 nucleotides agree with TRBD1. The CDR3 is made up of 16 amino acids. Looked up from germline, CDR1 is SGHRS and CDR2 is YFSETQ. V was pared by 0 bases and J by 2 bases, with 7 bases of the junction left unmatched. DNA of the CDR3: TGCGCCAGCAGCTTGGTGGTGGGGACAGGCCCCTACGAGCAGTACTTC. Its translation: CASSLVVGTGPYEQYF.

CDR3 bases: TGTGCCAGCAGCGTAGGGGCGGGAGGCTACACCTTC. Residues: CASSVGAGGYTF. This chain uses TRBV9 with TRBJ1-2; D unclear. The length of the CDR3 is 12 residues. Trimming pared 0 bases from V and 8 bases from J, leaving 8 bases between. Looked up from germline, CDR1 is SGDLS and CDR2 is YYNGEE.

V gene TRBV11-2 combines with J gene TRBJ2-1; unclear D gene. This CDR3 comprises 11 residues. Germline V gives CDR1 SGHAT, CDR2 FQNNGV. V lost 6 bases, J lost 9 bases, and 9 bases lay in between. CDR3 DNA: TGTGCCAGCAGTCTCTATATTGAGCAGTTCTTC. Translation: CASSLYIEQFF. The full variable domain, rest sourced from reference TRBV11-2 and TRBJ2-1, is EAGVAQSPRYKIIEKRQSVAFWCNPISGHATLYWYQQILGQGPKLLIQFQNNGVVDDSQLPKDRFSAERLKGVDSTLKIQPAKLEDSAVYLCASSLYIEQFFGPGTRLTVL.

This chain's CDR3 is CSVESSTSLEQYF. The DNA of the CDR3 is TGCAGCGTTGAATCGTCGACATCCCTCGAGCAGTACTTC. The genes are TRBV29-1 and TRBJ2-7; D is undetermined. The V gene lost 2 bases and the J gene lost 6 bases, with 14 bases spanning the gap. The CDR3 totals 13 residues. Germline V lookup: CDR1 SQVTM, CDR2 ANQGSEA.

This clone was detected a few times. V is TRBV4-2 and J is TRBJ2-7; the D call may be TRBD1 or TRBD2 (6 bases each). The CDR3 is 13 residues long. Looked up from germline, CDR1 is LGHNA and CDR2 is YNFKEQ. Deletions cut 5 bases from V and 3 bases from J, with 11 bases between. Here the CDR3 reads CASSRGTYYEQYF. The DNA of the CDR3 is TGTGCCAGCAGCAGGGGGACTTACTACGAGCAGTACTTC.

In this sample, this clone turned up a few times. V and J are TRBV10-3 and TRBJ2-7, with D tentatively TRBD1 or TRBD2 (5 bases each). Trimming left V 6 bases short and J 3 bases short, with 9 bases between. CDR3 size: 12 residues. Per germline, CDR1 ENHRY and CDR2 SYGVKD. The CDR3 nucleotides read TGTGCCATCAGGGGGGAATACTACGAGCAGTACTTC. The encoded protein is CAIRGEYYEQYF.

The chain links TRBV29-1 to TRBJ2-3; TRBD1 matches at 11 bases. CDR1 is SQVTM and CDR2 is ANQGSEA in the germline V gene. CDR3 length: 14 amino acids. The trim removed 4 bases at V and 3 bases at J, leaving 3 bases unmatched. The CDR3 nucleotides read TGCAGCGTTGGGGGACAGGGGGAAACAGATACGCAGTATTTT. This codes for CSVGGQGETDTQYF.

The chain is built from TRBV24-1 and TRBJ1-3; TRBD1 agrees at 7 bases. The CDR3 has 14 amino acids. CDR1 KGHDR and CDR2 SFDVKD come from the germline V gene. V dropped 4 bases and J dropped 7; count of bases not matched to a gene: 6. The CDR3 region has the DNA TGTGCCACCAGTGAAACAGGGGTAGGCAACACCATATATTTT. As protein: CATSETGVGNTIYF.

The chain couples TRBV25-1 to TRBJ2-7, with a weak D call TRBD1 (8 bases). There are 15 residues in the CDR3. CDR1 and CDR2 from the germline V gene are MGHDK and SYGVNS. Trimming removed 2 bases at V and 1 base at J, with 12 bases between. CDR3: CASSENRGGSYEQYF. DNA of the CDR3: TGTGCCAGCAGTGAAAACAGGGGGGGGTCCTACGAGCAGTACTTC.

This clone was counted between two and nine times. The rearrangement uses TRBV28 and TRBJ1-5; D may be TRBD1 (5 bases). The CDR3 is 15 residues long. V lost 1 base and J lost 5, with 12 bases in between. Germline V CDR1 and CDR2: MDHEN, SYDVKM. CDR3 region: CASSLYGTVDQPQHF. In DNA form, the CDR3 reads TGTGCCAGCAGTTTATACGGGACGGTTGATCAGCCCCAGCATTTT.

This rearrangement joins TRBV10-3 to TRBJ2-7; either TRBD1 or TRBD2 may fit D (5 bases each). Germline V gene lookup returns CDR1 ENHRY and CDR2 SYGVKD. The CDR3 extends over 17 amino acids. V gave up 0 bases and J gave up 0 bases, with 15 bases separating them. CDR3 bases: TGTGCCATCAGTGAGTCCGCCCCGGGACGACCCTCCTACGAGCAGTACTTC. The encoded protein is CAISESAPGRPSYEQYF.

The chain is built from TRBV7-3 and TRBJ2-7; 8 nucleotides align to TRBD2. The germline V gene has CDR1 SGHTA and CDR2 FQGTGA. V was clipped by 0 bases and J by 1 base; unmatched bases: 2. This CDR3 comprises 15 residues. The CDR3 spells CASSLTAGASYEQYF. CDR3 nucleotide sequence: TGTGCCAGCAGCTTAACAGCGGGGGCTTCCTACGAGCAGTACTTC.

The rearrangement uses TRBV20-1 and TRBJ2-1; tentatively, D is TRBD1 or TRBD2 (5 bases each). Germline V gene data show CDR1 as DFQATT and CDR2 as SNEGSKA (reference sequence). This CDR3 region has 11 residues. Trimming removed 3 bases at V and 10 bases at J, with 10 bases between. CDR3 sequence reads: CSARWGNEQFF. CDR3 coding DNA: TGCAGTGCTAGGTGGGGGAACGAGCAGTTCTTC.

The chain employs TRBV6-6 and TRBJ2-3; TRBD2 matches at 9 bases. Germline V gene data show CDR1 as MNHNY and CDR2 as SVGAGI (reference sequence). Trimming took 5 bases from V and 4 from J; bases not matched to a gene: 13. The CDR3 is made up of 17 amino acids. Here the CDR3 reads CASSPFDSGSTADTQYF. Written as DNA, the CDR3 is TGTGCCAGCAGTCCCTTTGATAGCGGGAGTACGGCAGATACGCAGTATTTT.

This clone has a single count. This chain joins TRBV6-4 and TRBJ1-6, with unresolved D. The CDR3 has 13 residues. V was cut by 5 bases and J by 8 bases, with 10 bases left in between. Germline V CDR1 and CDR2: MRHNA, SNTAGT. The CDR3 sequence is CASSTRLDSPLHF. The DNA of the CDR3 is TGTGCCAGCAGTACCCGTTTGGATTCACCCCTCCACTTT.

The chain links TRBV27 to TRBJ2-2, with 10 bases that match TRBD1. With V trimmed by 6 bases and J by 1 base, 2 bases remained unmatched. The CDR3 is 15 residues long. CDR1 and CDR2 from the germline V gene are MNHEY and SMNVEV (reference sequence). The DNA of the CDR3 is TGTGCCAGCAGGAGGACAGGGGGGAACACCGGGGAGCTGTTTTTT. Protein sequence: CASRRTGGNTGELFF.

The chain has TRBV28 and TRBJ1-5; 8 positions match TRBD1. Germline trimming cut 5 bases from V and 3 bases from J; bases unmatched to any gene: 6. The V gene's germline CDR1 is MDHEN and CDR2 SYDVKM. There are 15 residues in the CDR3. CDR3: CASSPQGASNQPQHF. Written as DNA, the CDR3 is TGTGCCAGCAGTCCTCAGGGGGCGTCCAATCAGCCCCAGCATTTT.

The J gene is TRBJ1-4, the V gene TRBV29-1; no firm D call. CDR3 length: 13 residues. Between the trimmed V and J ends, which lost 2 bases and 5 bases, there was a span of 9 bases. The V gene's germline CDR1 is SQVTM and CDR2 ANQGSEA. CDR3: CSVERAENEKLFF. The CDR3 region has the DNA TGCAGCGTTGAAAGGGCGGAGAATGAAAAACTGTTTTTT.

The rearrangement uses TRBV6-5 and TRBJ1-5; 9 positions agree with TRBD1. This CDR3 is 13 amino acids long. V shed 5 bases, J shed 6 bases, and the junction held 2 bases outside the gene matches. Per the germline V gene, CDR1 is MNHEY and CDR2 is SVGAGI. The CDR3 bases are TGTGCCAGCAGTCGGACAGGGGTTCAGCCCCAGCATTTT. Encoded protein: CASSRTGVQPQHF.